Reported below is one TCR beta chain. The antigen is undetermined. The entry originates in a study of cytomegalovirus exposure and HLA in healthy donors. It was with 60 Vbeta and 13 Jbeta primers that the PCR ran. Libraries were prepared by immunoSEQ multiplex PCR; TCRdb keeps only in-frame clonotypes and omits some of them. The sample has about 100,000 clones; roughly 80% are singletons. In germline, CDR1 is MGHDK, CDR2 SYGVNS. The CDR3 length is 15 residues. V shed 7 bases and J shed 0 bases, with 13 bases lying between them. Study results and caveats: TCR beta chains numbering some 160 were designated cytomegalovirus-associated.

This clonotype was sampled from a man between 35 and 55 years old in good health and CMV-seropositive. The chain links TRBV25-1 to TRBJ2-1, with a tentative D call TRBD1 (6 bases). The specimen was PBMCs. The CDR3 reads CASNSGTSSYNEQFF. CDR3 DNA sequence: TGTGCCAGCAACTCCGGGACAAGCTCCTACAATGAGCAGTTCTTC.